This entry lists 28 T cell receptor beta chains sequenced from one sample in a study of beta chain features in type 1 diabetes. The sequenced template was cDNA made from the entire isolated RNA. Some clones are missing from TCRdb's copy, which holds only in-frame ones; the method was immunoSEQ multiplex PCR. The top ten hold about 0.02% of the sample, which has fewer than 900,000 clones, 15% to 20% seen once. Source material: naive CD4+ T cells from blood. All receptors derive from a woman younger than 30 in good health.

The chain has TRBV18 and TRBJ1-1; possible D gene TRBD1, 5 bases. This CDR3 contains 14 residues. The ends were cut back, 3 bases at V and 5 bases at J, with 13 bases in the middle. Germline V CDR1 and CDR2: KGHSH, LQKENI. The CDR3 spells CASSPQGTMTEAFF. DNA of the CDR3: TGTGCCAGCTCACCGCAGGGAACGATGACTGAAGCTTTCTTT.

J is TRBJ2-7 and V is TRBV18; unclear D gene. The ends were cut back, 0 bases at V and 6 bases at J, with 9 bases in the middle. This CDR3 spans 13 amino acids. Germline CDR1 is KGHSH and CDR2 is LQKENI. The CDR3 loop reads CASSPPGWAEQYF. The CDR3 bases are TGTGCCAGCTCACCACCCGGGTGGGCCGAGCAGTACTTC. Full variable domain (remainder filled in from reference TRBV18 and TRBJ2-7): NAGVMQNPRHLVRRRGQEARLRCSPMKGHSHVYWYRQLPEEGLKFMVYLQKENIIDESGMPKERFSAEFPKEGPSILRIQQVVRGDSAAYFCASSPPGWAEQYFGPGTRLTVT.

This clone occurred a few times. The chain employs TRBV7-2 and TRBJ2-2; D is uncertain. Germline CDR1 is SGHTA and CDR2 is FQGNSA. The CDR3 is 14 amino acids. Between the trimmed V and J ends, which lost 2 bases and 0 bases, there was a span of 4 bases. The CDR3 DNA reads TGTGCCAGCAGCTTAATGGCGAACACCGGGGAGCTGTTTTTT. Translated: CASSLMANTGELFF.

The chain is built from TRBV2 and TRBJ2-5; D gene uncertain. Trimming removed 1 base at V and 5 bases at J, with 5 bases between. This CDR3 spans 12 amino acids. Germline CDR1 and CDR2: SNHLY and FYNNEI. The CDR3 is CASSEGAETQYF. The CDR3 nucleotides read TGTGCCAGCAGTGAAGGGGCGGAGACCCAGTACTTC.

The genes are TRBV27 and TRBJ2-7; TRBD1 matches 7 bases. Germline V gives CDR1 MNHEY, CDR2 SMNVEV (reference sequence). V gave up 5 bases and J gave up 2 bases; unmatched junction bases: 27. The length of the CDR3 is 21 residues. CDR3 DNA: TGTGCCAGCAGTAGAAAAGTCCGATTCGGACAGGCTTTGGCAAAGACCTACGAGCAGTACTTC. Amino acid sequence: CASSRKVRFGQALAKTYEQYF.

The chain joins TRBV2 to TRBJ2-7; D is perhaps TRBD1 (6 bases). The germline gives CDR1 SNHLY, CDR2 FYNNEI. The ends were cut back, 1 base at V and 3 bases at J, with 10 bases in the middle. This CDR3 is built from 14 residues. CDR3 DNA sequence: TGTGCCAGCAGTGAAGGGGGACACTACTACGAGCAGTACTTC. Translated: CASSEGGHYYEQYF.

This sequence joins TRBV11-2 and TRBJ2-5, with a weak D call TRBD1 (5 bases). Trimming pared 4 bases from V and 6 bases from J, leaving 12 bases between. There are 13 residues in the CDR3. CDR1 is SGHAT and CDR2 is FQNNGV in the germline V gene. The DNA for the CDR3 is TGTGCCAGCAGCTCGACAGTTGTTCAGACCCAGTACTTC. Translated, it gives CASSSTVVQTQYF.

This clone was found a few times. V and J are TRBV6-1 and TRBJ2-1; no clear D. The germline CDR1 and CDR2 sequences are MNHNS and SASEGT. CDR3 length: 11 amino acids. Trimming pared 3 bases from V and 9 bases from J, leaving 6 bases between. This chain's CDR3 is CASSELTEQFF. DNA for the CDR3: TGTGCCAGCAGTGAGTTAACTGAGCAGTTCTTC.

This clone was counted a few times. V usage is TRBV7-2 and J usage is TRBJ2-7; 9 bases fit TRBD2. Trimming removed 5 bases from V and 5 bases from J; junction bases left unmatched: 7. Germline V gene lookup returns CDR1 SGHTA and CDR2 FQGNSA. This CDR3 has 14 residues. CDR3 residues: CASSTRWTSDEQYF. The CDR3 nucleotides are TGTGCCAGCAGCACCCGGTGGACTAGCGACGAGCAGTACTTC.

The rearrangement joins TRBV19 to TRBJ1-5; D unresolved. In germline, CDR1 is LNHDA, CDR2 SQIVND (reference sequence). With 5 bases removed from V and 3 bases from J, the gap between germline ends came to 11 bases. This CDR3 has 14 residues. CDR3 DNA: TGTGCCAGTAGTTTTGCGGGATACAATCAGCCCCAGCATTTT. Encoded protein: CASSFAGYNQPQHF.

This clone was observed a handful of times. The chain employs TRBV5-6 and TRBJ2-7; D gene unclear. CDR3 size: 13 residues. V lost 2 bases, J lost 3 bases, and 9 bases lay in between. Germline CDR1 is SGHDT and CDR2 is YYEEEE. In DNA form, the CDR3 reads TGTGCCAGCAGCTTCTACCAACTCTACGAGCAGTACTTC. Protein sequence: CASSFYQLYEQYF.

This clone appeared a few times. The J gene is TRBJ2-1, the V gene TRBV6-5; 13 positions match TRBD2. The CDR3 extends over 15 amino acids. Germline assignment: CDR1 MNHEY and CDR2 SVGAGI. After removal of 2 bases from V and 8 bases from J, the junction contained 3 bases not matched to a gene. The CDR3 reads CASSYGLAGDYEQFF. CDR3 bases: TGTGCCAGCAGTTACGGACTAGCGGGAGACTATGAGCAGTTCTTC.

This clone was seen ten or more times. The chain combines TRBV5-8 with TRBJ1-5; D is unresolved. The germline V gene encodes CDR1 SGHTS and CDR2 YDEGEE. CDR3 size: 12 residues. V dropped 1 base and J dropped 6 bases, with 5 bases sitting between them. The DNA for the CDR3 is TGTGCCAGCAGCTTGACGGGTCAGCCCCAGCATTTT. This translates into CASSLTGQPQHF.

The chain is built from TRBV10-3 and TRBJ2-5; possibly TRBD1 for D (6 bases). The germline V and J ends were trimmed by 4 bases and 3 bases, with 12 bases remaining between them. In germline, CDR1 is ENHRY, CDR2 SYGVKD. This CDR3 has 14 amino acids. The CDR3 loop is CAISGATGKETQYF. For the CDR3, the DNA is TGTGCCATCAGTGGGGCTACAGGGAAAGAGACCCAGTACTTC.

The V gene is TRBV13, the J gene TRBJ2-5; D is possibly TRBD2 (5 bases). The tail of the sequence fits TRBJ2-7 better, so the J call may be wrong. Per the germline V gene, CDR1 is PRHDT and CDR2 is FYEKMQ (reference sequence). The CDR3 extends over 17 amino acids. CDR3 loop: CASSLGRRGLLNHEQYF. DNA for the CDR3: TGTGCCAGCAGCTTAGGCCGTAGAGGACTGCTCAACCACGAGCAGTACTTC.

The chain uses TRBV9 and TRBJ2-7, with 8 bases matching TRBD2. Germline CDR1 SGDLS, CDR2 YYNGEE. CDR3 size: 15 residues. V trimming: 1 base; J trimming: 5 bases; junction bases outside the gene matches: 8. CDR3 nucleotide sequence: TGTGCCAGCAGCGTATACGGTAAGCGGGAGAACGAGCAGTACTTC. Amino acid sequence: CASSVYGKRENEQYF. Based on the CDR3 plus reference TRBV9 and TRBJ2-7, the full variable domain is DSGVTQTPKHLITATGQRVTLRCSPRSGDLSVYWYQQSLDQGLQFLIQYYNGEERAKGNILERFSAQQFPDLHSELNLSSLELGDSALYFCASSVYGKRENEQYFGPGTRLTVT.

In this sample, this clone turned up a few times. The chain employs TRBV13 and TRBJ2-3; D possibly corresponds to TRBD2 (6 bases). Germline-derived CDR1 and CDR2 are PRHDT and FYEKMQ (reference sequence). The CDR3 totals 16 residues. V was cut by 5 bases and J by 5 bases, with 20 bases left in between. The CDR3 bases are TGTGCCAGCAGCGCCCTGCGAGGTTGGGGGGAAGATACGCAGTATTTT. This translates into CASSALRGWGEDTQYF.

The chain carries TRBV7-9 and TRBJ2-2, with 7 bases matching TRBD2. With V trimmed by 2 bases and J by 6 bases, 9 bases remained unmatched. The CDR3 length is 16 residues. Per germline, CDR1 SEHNR and CDR2 FQNEAQ (reference sequence). This chain's CDR3 is CASSLTYSRGAGELFF. The CDR3 region has the DNA TGTGCCAGCAGCTTAACTTACTCCCGGGGGGCCGGGGAGCTGTTTTTT.

The CDR3 loop reads CATSRDFGQKETQYF. CDR3 in DNA: TGTGCCACCAGCAGAGATTTTGGCCAGAAGGAGACCCAGTACTTC. This sequence joins TRBV15 and TRBJ2-5; D not certain. V was pared by 0 bases and J by 5 bases, with 13 bases between. The CDR3 is made up of 15 amino acids. Germline CDR1 is LNHNV and CDR2 is YYDKDF (reference sequence). The full variable domain, in which reference TRBV15 and TRBJ2-5 provide the parts outside the CDR3, is DAMVIQNPRYQVTQFGKPVTLSCSQTLNHNVMYWYQQKSSQAPKLLFHYYDKDFNNEADTPDNFQSRRPNTSFCFLDIRSPGLGDTAMYLCATSRDFGQKETQYFGPGTRLLVL.

The chain uses TRBV6-1 and TRBJ2-4, with D tentatively TRBD1 (6 bases). The V end was cut by 7 bases, the J end by 8 bases, with 21 bases between. CDR1 MNHNS and CDR2 SASEGT come from the germline V gene. This CDR3 is built from 15 residues. CDR3 bases: TGTGCCAGCATAACGTTTACGACAGGCTTTTACATTCAGTACTTC. This encodes CASITFTTGFYIQYF.

This chain connects TRBV5-1 to TRBJ1-4; TRBD1 matches at 9 bases. The V gene end was trimmed by 4 bases and the J gene end by 8 bases; junction bases not matched to a gene: 6. The V gene's germline CDR1 is SGHRS and CDR2 YFSETQ. The CDR3 runs 14 residues. The CDR3, as DNA: TGCGCCAGCAGCCCGGGACAGGGAGCGGAAAAACTGTTTTTT. As protein: CASSPGQGAEKLFF.

In this sample, this clone turned up a few times. The V and J genes are TRBV28 and TRBJ2-1; D gene uncertain. CDR3 length: 17 residues. With 5 bases removed from V and 5 bases from J, the gap between germline ends came to 22 bases. Germline V gives CDR1 MDHEN, CDR2 SYDVKM. The DNA of the CDR3 is TGTGCCAGCAGTCAAACGAGCTGGTCAAATGGGGACAATGAGCAGTTCTTC. Translation: CASSQTSWSNGDNEQFF.

The J gene is TRBJ1-4, the V gene TRBV5-6, with D possibly TRBD1 on 6 matching bases. The length of the CDR3 is 13 residues. V was pared by 0 bases and J by 10 bases, with 10 bases between. The germline gives CDR1 SGHDT, CDR2 YYEEEE. The CDR3 DNA reads as TGTGCCAGCAGCTTGGTGTCGGGGGCAAAACTGTTTTTT. Its translation: CASSLVSGAKLFF. Full variable domain (remainder filled in from reference TRBV5-6 and TRBJ1-4): DAGVTQSPTHLIKTRGQQVTLRCSPKSGHDTVSWYQQALGQGPQFIFQYYEEEERQRGNFPDRFSGHQFPNYSSELNVNALLLGDSALYLCASSLVSGAKLFFGSGTQLSVL.

This clone was recorded a few times. The chain's CDR3 is CASSVGQGVAETQYF. CDR3 nucleotides: TGTGCCAGCAGCGTAGGACAGGGGGTAGCGGAGACCCAGTACTTC. This chain joins TRBV9 and TRBJ2-5; 9 positions agree with TRBD1. The CDR3 length is 15 residues. V trimming: 0 bases; J trimming: 5 bases; junction bases outside the gene matches: 5. Germline CDR1 is SGDLS and CDR2 is YYNGEE.

The chain employs TRBV7-9 and TRBJ1-4, with 9 bases matching TRBD1. The length of the CDR3 is 16 residues. J was trimmed by 4 bases and V by 5 bases; bases with no gene match: 8. Germline V CDR1 and CDR2: SEHNR, FQNEAQ (reference sequence). This chain's CDR3 is CASSALNRGRNEKLFF. DNA for the CDR3: TGTGCCAGCAGCGCCCTTAACAGGGGGCGTAATGAAAAACTGTTTTTT.

The gene calls are TRBV9 and TRBJ2-3, with unresolved D. CDR1 is SGDLS and CDR2 is YYNGEE in the germline V gene. The CDR3 is 13 residues long. Deletions cut 5 bases from V and 0 bases from J, with 7 bases between. The CDR3 loop is CASRGSSTDTQYF. The CDR3 nucleotides read TGTGCCAGCAGGGGCTCTAGCACAGATACGCAGTATTTT. Supplemented by reference TRBV9 and TRBJ2-3, the full variable domain reads DSGVTQTPKHLITATGQRVTLRCSPRSGDLSVYWYQQSLDQGLQFLIQYYNGEERAKGNILERFSAQQFPDLHSELNLSSLELGDSALYFCASRGSSTDTQYFGPGTRLTVL.

This clone was counted only a few times. This chain joins TRBV5-1 and TRBJ1-2, with no clear D. Germline loops: CDR1 SGHRS, CDR2 YFSETQ. The V end was cut by 0 bases, the J end by 3 bases, with 9 bases between. This CDR3 is 14 amino acids long. The CDR3 DNA is TGCGCCAGCAGCTTGGGAGAATTCCACTATGGCTACACCTTC. This codes for CASSLGEFHYGYTF. Full variable domain (rest looked up from reference TRBV5-1 and TRBJ1-2): KAGVTQTPRYLIKTRGQQVTLSCSPISGHRSVSWYQQTPGQGLQFLFEYFSETQRNKGNFPGRFSGRQFSNSRSEMNVSTLELGDSALYLCASSLGEFHYGYTFGSGTRLTVV.

This clone was picked up a small number of times. The chain is built from TRBV29-1 and TRBJ2-7, with a possible D match to TRBD2 (6 bases). V shed 7 bases and J shed 2 bases, with 12 bases lying between them. CDR3 size: 12 residues. From germline, CDR1 is SQVTM and CDR2 ANQGSEA. The CDR3 nucleotides are TGCAGCGGGGGGAGGACTACCTACGAGCAGTACTTC. Translation: CSGGRTTYEQYF.